This T cell receptor beta chain was documented in a study of CD8+ T cells in alopecia areata (dated by TCRdb to the late 2010s). Notes on the research overall: Skin from C3H/HeJ donors aged roughly 6-13 months with spontaneous alopecia was grafted onto female C3H/HeJ recipients aged roughly 6-10 weeks. The study used high-throughput TCRbeta sequencing to examine T cell clonal expansion in alopecia areata, in both the C3H/HeJ mouse model and human patients. On the human side, TCRbeta sequencing was run on scalp tissue and on sorted CD4+ and CD8+ peripheral blood T cells from healthy controls and from alopecia areata patients with either patchy or totalis/universalis disease. Scalp clonality was compared among normal scalp (n=4), patchy alopecia areata scalp (n=8), and alopecia totalis/universalis scalp (n=8). The RNA source kit depended on sample type: the PAXgene miRNA kit for fixed scalp, the miRNeasy kit for PBMCs, and the RNeasy kit for mouse skin. Amplification of TCRbeta CDR3 regions was done by immunoSEQ multiplex PCR using 35 Vbeta forward primers and 13 Jbeta reverse primers.

Library preparation was by the immunoSEQ multiplex PCR assay. For TCR sequencing, RNA was extracted from every sample and reverse transcribed into cDNA to serve as template. SuperScript III was used for first-strand cDNA synthesis, primed with a 2:1 mix of oligo-dT and random hexamers. A synthetic immune receptor repertoire was used to assess amplification bias, and residual bias was removed computationally. Libraries were sequenced on Illumina HiSeq with 60 bp reads covering the CDR3, read from J toward V. The published analysis was carried out like this. Raw reads were preprocessed for error removal, and CDR3 was defined according to IMGT conventions as running from the conserved cysteine to phenylalanine. To get clonality, Shannon entropy was normalized by log2 of the number of productive unique TCRs and the result was subtracted from 1. Whether scalp clones were CD4 or CD8 was inferred by matching scalp TCRbeta sequences against CD4 and CD8 repertoires sorted from blood. Drawn from immuneACCESS, this table holds only the in-frame rearrangements with V and J called that TCRdb kept. Clones are partly lost; checked studies trace under half to an unresolved V gene and leave the rest unexplained. Clonal size and the V and J genes are those of that table, whereas D and trimming came from the DNA. There are about 270,000 clones in this sample, and none of them is a singleton. The ten top clones hold around 1.2% of the sample.

The germline V gene (reference sequence) sets CDR1 to LGHNA and CDR2 to YNLKQL. The CDR3 spans 15 residues, from the cysteine through the phenylalanine. Of the CDR3's DNA, 33 bases were read; they are in frame from base 1. General findings and caveats noted by the study authors: Shared TCR sequences between patients were less evident than in mice, which may be partly attributable to HLA diversity in the patient population. Compared with normal scalp, lesional scalp, particularly in alopecia totalis/universalis, had higher clonality and more expanded CD8+ clones, which suggests antigenic drive. Scalp TCR repertoire analysis is complicated because resident alphabeta T cells in normal human skin are also sequenced, whereas mouse skin is dominated by gammadelta T cells.

This clone was counted only a few times. Its antigen is currently not known. This receptor came from a mouse, so its gene names and germline sequences are mouse ones too. Read sequence stops 4 residues before the CDR3 end, and the germline J gene provides the missing end. The same CDR3 is also encoded by other DNA sequences in this sample. Cells from pooled mouse cutaneous lymph nodes were stained for CD4, CD8alpha, NKG2D, NKG2ACE and other markers and then sorted on a BD Influx. The V gene is TRBV5 and the J gene is TRBJ2-5, and TRBD2 aligns with 14 junction nucleotides. The sequence was collected from a C3H/HeJ mouse with alopecia areata. The MHC haplotype for this mouse line is H2-k. The material sequenced was CD4+ T cells sorted from a lymph node. Incomplete CDR3 DNA: TGTGCCAGCAGCCAGGGACTGGGGGGGCCAGAC. This translates into CASSQGLGGPD. The CDR3 as a whole reads CASSQGLGGPDTQYF.